This TCR beta chain stems from a study of blood T cell repertoires in COVID-19. Turning to the study itself: Sources were T cells, B-cell-depleted T cells, or PBMCs; the material itself was cDNA or gDNA.

J lost 6 bases, V lost 9 bases, and 15 bases had no gene match. Germline loops: CDR1 LGHNA, CDR2 YNFKEQ. The CDR3 runs to 15 residues. In the original analysis: Amplified reference gene primers provided the basis for estimating nucleated cell counts. The repertoire was sequenced with immunoSEQ multiplex PCR; TCRdb's copy has only in-frame clones and lacks some. The D gene and trimming were derived from the DNA, and the V and J assignments and clone size from that table. The data hold about 68,000 clones, with approximately 86% observed a single time. The clonotype originates from a woman in her sixties with acute or convalescent COVID-19. The sample was peripheral blood. The gene calls are TRBV4-2 and TRBJ2-7, with TRBD1 identical over 9 bases. DNA of the CDR3: TGTGCCAGTGGGGACCTCGGGACAGGGTCCCTCGAGCAGTACTTC. It codes for CASGDLGTGSLEQYF.